This TCR beta chain originates from a study of sequential checkpoint blockade in melanoma. For the study at large: Both treatment sequences were followed by maintenance nivolumab.

Overall study findings and caveats: Patients with week-13 increases in T-cell fraction and clonality benefited about 30 times more often.

Libraries were prepared by immunoSEQ multiplex PCR; TCRdb keeps only in-frame clonotypes and omits some of them. The profile covers around 4,000 clones, with 20% to 25% appearing a single time and under 15% taken by the ten largest. At least ten counts were recorded for this clone. The antigen remains unidentified. Specified treatment: randomized to nivolumab then ipilimumab (arm A) or the reverse (arm B). Germline V lookup: CDR1 SGHNT, CDR2 YENEEA. The CDR3 sequence is 16 residues long. Trimming stripped 5 bases from V and 3 bases from J, with 19 bases between. V gene TRBV11-3 combines with J gene TRBJ1-2; D uncertain. This receptor was taken from a human donor with melanoma. The specimen comprised tumor tissue (inferred from file names), sampled from a patient given nivolumab and ipilimumab in sequence. CDR3 sequence (DNA): TGTGCCAGCAGCCGAGAATTATCAGCCGCCCACTATGGCTACACCTTC. Its protein is CASSRELSAAHYGYTF.